This passage covers 19 T cell receptor beta chains from one sample sequenced in a study of cytomegalovirus exposure and HLA in healthy donors. Sequenced by immunoSEQ multiplex PCR; TCRdb stores in-frame clones only, minus some. The sample lists 55,000 to 80,000 clones, about 95% occurring once. Source material: PBMCs. The receptors stem from a man aged 18 to 29 in good health and CMV-seronegative.

CDR3 sequence reads: CAISEYSSEGGDTQYF. Written as DNA, the CDR3 is TGTGCCATCAGTGAGTACTCTAGCGAGGGAGGAGATACGCAGTATTTT. V gene TRBV10-3 combines with J gene TRBJ2-3; weak D call: TRBD2 (6 bases). This CDR3 is 16 amino acids long. Germline assignment: CDR1 ENHRY and CDR2 SYGVKD. V was pared by 1 base and J by 5 bases, with 16 bases between.

The chain employs TRBV6-1 and TRBJ1-6; 9 bases match TRBD1. Trimming removed 1 base from V and 7 bases from J; junction bases left unmatched: 2. CDR1 is MNHNS, CDR2 SASEGT, per germline. CDR3 length: 15 residues. CDR3 protein: CASSEGDRDNSPLHF. For the CDR3, the DNA is TGTGCCAGCAGTGAAGGGGACAGGGACAATTCACCCCTCCACTTT.

This chain links TRBV18 with TRBJ1-5, with unresolved D. The CDR3 sequence is 15 residues long. The V end lost 6 bases, the J end lost 3 bases, and 15 bases lay between the germline ends. Per germline, CDR1 KGHSH and CDR2 LQKENI. CDR3 coding DNA: TGTGCCAGCTCCTCAACCCAGGTCTACAATCAGCCCCAGCATTTT. This codes for CASSSTQVYNQPQHF.

This rearrangement joins TRBV6-5 to TRBJ2-3; TRBD1 matches at 9 bases. Germline trimming cut 5 bases from V and 5 bases from J; bases unmatched to any gene: 5. CDR1 MNHEY and CDR2 SVGAGI come from the germline V gene. This CDR3 contains 14 residues. In nucleotides, the CDR3 is TGTGCCAGCAGTACGACAGGGGGGATAGATACGCAGTATTTT. Protein sequence: CASSTTGGIDTQYF.

This chain links TRBV10-3 with TRBJ2-4; D might be TRBD1 (5 bases). Trimming shortened V by 4 bases and J by 7 bases, and 11 bases separated the two germline ends. The CDR3 runs to 13 residues. The germline V gene encodes CDR1 ENHRY and CDR2 SYGVKD. The CDR3 region is CAISVGAENIQYF. DNA of the CDR3: TGTGCCATCAGTGTTGGGGCTGAGAACATTCAGTACTTC.

This clone showed up just once. This chain uses TRBV30 with TRBJ1-6; 8 bases match TRBD1. CDR3 length: 15 amino acids. The ends lost 4 bases at V and 5 bases at J; junction bases unmatched: 7. CDR1 and CDR2 (germline): GTSNPN, SVGIG (reference sequence). CDR3 sequence reads: CAWTPGQVNNSPLHF. The CDR3 DNA sequence: TGTGCCTGGACACCGGGACAGGTGAATAATTCACCCCTCCACTTT.

The V gene is TRBV7-6, the J gene TRBJ2-5, with 12 nucleotides matching TRBD2. The CDR3 is made up of 15 amino acids. The germline CDR1 and CDR2 sequences are SGHVS and FNYEAQ. V shed 4 bases and J 7 bases; nucleotides not matched to a gene: 7. For the CDR3, the DNA is TGTGCCAGCAGCTACCTAGCGGGGGGGCCCGGGACCCAGTACTTC. It yields the protein CASSYLAGGPGTQYF.

This rearrangement joins TRBV10-3 to TRBJ2-7; 8 bases map to TRBD1. The V gene's germline CDR1 is ENHRY and CDR2 SYGVKD. After removal of 4 bases from V and 6 bases from J, the junction contained 8 bases not matched to a gene. The CDR3 extends over 14 amino acids. The CDR3 here is CAISAGQGLGEQYF. In DNA, the CDR3 is TGTGCCATCAGTGCAGGACAGGGCCTAGGCGAGCAGTACTTC.

The V call is TRBV9, the J call TRBJ2-1; 8 bases align to TRBD1. The junction had 7 bases not matched to a gene; V was cut back by 7 bases and J by 7 bases. CDR1 SGDLS and CDR2 YYNGEE come from the germline V gene. The CDR3 totals 13 residues. The CDR3 DNA reads as TGTGCCAGCTCCCGACAGGGGCGTAATGAGCAGTTCTTC. Its protein is CASSRQGRNEQFF. Complete variable domain (other parts from reference TRBV9 and TRBJ2-1): DSGVTQTPKHLITATGQRVTLRCSPRSGDLSVYWYQQSLDQGLQFLIQYYNGEERAKGNILERFSAQQFPDLHSELNLSSLELGDSALYFCASSRQGRNEQFFGPGTRLTVL.

The chain joins TRBV5-1 to TRBJ2-2, with a weak D call TRBD2 (5 bases). V dropped 0 bases and J dropped 6 bases, with 9 bases sitting between them. Looked up from germline, CDR1 is SGHRS and CDR2 is YFSETQ. The CDR3 sequence is 14 residues long. The CDR3 loop is CASSLGPAAGELFF. Here the CDR3 DNA reads TGCGCCAGCAGCTTGGGGCCAGCGGCCGGGGAGCTGTTTTTT.

V is TRBV29-1 and J is TRBJ2-7; 9 bases align to TRBD1. V was pared by 6 bases and J by 0 bases, with 3 bases of the junction left unmatched. This CDR3 is 13 amino acids long. Germline V gene lookup returns CDR1 SQVTM and CDR2 ANQGSEA. This CDR3 reads CSVGQGPSYEQYF. DNA for the CDR3: TGCAGCGTGGGACAGGGTCCCTCCTACGAGCAGTACTTC.

This clone is a singleton in its sample. This chain connects TRBV28 to TRBJ1-5; D remains ambiguous. The CDR3 contains 17 residues. Germline V gene lookup returns CDR1 MDHEN and CDR2 SYDVKM. V gave up 7 bases and J gave up 6 bases, with 25 bases separating them. Written as DNA, the CDR3 is TGTGCCAGCACCCTACCGGAGGGCCAGGCGGGTGGTCAGCCCCAGCATTTT. It codes for CASTLPEGQAGGQPQHF.

Written as DNA, the CDR3 is TGTGCCAGCAGCTCCCGACAGGGCCCCCCCTCGAACGAGCAGTACTTC. Translated, it gives CASSSRQGPPSNEQYF. V is TRBV13 and J is TRBJ2-7; TRBD1 aligns across 7 bases. Looked up from germline, CDR1 is PRHDT and CDR2 is FYEKMQ (reference sequence). The CDR3 runs to 16 residues. The V and J ends lost 4 bases and 5 bases, in that order; junction bases with no gene match: 14. Full variable domain (remainder filled in from reference TRBV13 and TRBJ2-7): AAGVIQSPRHLIKEKRETATLKCYPIPRHDTVYWYQQGPGQDPQFLISFYEKMQSDKGSIPDRFSAQQFSDYHSELNMSSLELGDSALYFCASSSRQGPPSNEQYFGPGTRLTVT.

The V gene is TRBV27, the J gene TRBJ2-1, with 10 nucleotides matching TRBD2. There are 15 residues in the CDR3. Per germline, CDR1 MNHEY and CDR2 SMNVEV (reference sequence). V was pared by 5 bases and J by 5 bases, with 6 bases of the junction left unmatched. This CDR3 reads CASSETSGRDNEQFF. The DNA for the CDR3 is TGTGCCAGCAGTGAGACTAGCGGGCGGGACAATGAGCAGTTCTTC.

The V call is TRBV5-1, the J call TRBJ2-5, with 7 bases identical to TRBD2. The junction had 3 bases not matched to a gene; V was cut back by 3 bases and J by 4 bases. Germline V gene sequence: CDR1 SGHRS, CDR2 YFSETQ. This CDR3 comprises 13 residues. The CDR3 bases are TGCGCCAGCAGCTCAGCGGGGTCAGAGACCCAGTACTTC. Its translation: CASSSAGSETQYF.

This rearrangement joins TRBV9 to TRBJ2-2; D is perhaps TRBD2 (6 bases). There are 15 residues in the CDR3. The V gene lost 3 bases and the J gene lost 5 bases, with 14 bases spanning the gap. Germline values: CDR1 SGDLS, CDR2 YYNGEE. The CDR3 DNA reads as TGTGCCAGCAGCGCGACGGACGGGAGAACCGGGGAGCTGTTTTTT. Translating it yields CASSATDGRTGELFF.

The gene calls are TRBV6-1 and TRBJ1-5; D is ambiguous. Germline V gene lookup returns CDR1 MNHNS and CDR2 SASEGT. V was pared by 2 bases and J by 4 bases, with 12 bases between. The CDR3 consists of 15 residues. The CDR3 region is CASSESRRSNQPQHF. For the CDR3, the DNA is TGTGCCAGCAGTGAATCTAGGAGGAGTAATCAGCCCCAGCATTTT.

The chain recombines TRBV18 with TRBJ2-1, with 7 bases matching TRBD2. The trim removed 3 bases at V and 5 bases at J, leaving 13 bases unmatched. The length of the CDR3 is 17 residues. The germline gives CDR1 KGHSH, CDR2 LQKENI. CDR3 region: CASSPYGGTTTDNEQFF. The CDR3 DNA is TGTGCCAGCTCACCCTATGGAGGGACTACAACAGACAATGAGCAGTTCTTC.

The rearrangement links TRBV7-2 to TRBJ1-1, with D tentatively TRBD1 (5 bases). The CDR3 totals 15 residues. Looked up from germline, CDR1 is SGHTA and CDR2 is FQGNSA. V was trimmed by 4 bases and J by 4 bases, leaving 16 bases between them. The CDR3 here is CASSSHGGARTEAFF. In DNA form, the CDR3 reads TGTGCCAGCAGCTCCCACGGGGGAGCACGCACTGAAGCTTTCTTT.